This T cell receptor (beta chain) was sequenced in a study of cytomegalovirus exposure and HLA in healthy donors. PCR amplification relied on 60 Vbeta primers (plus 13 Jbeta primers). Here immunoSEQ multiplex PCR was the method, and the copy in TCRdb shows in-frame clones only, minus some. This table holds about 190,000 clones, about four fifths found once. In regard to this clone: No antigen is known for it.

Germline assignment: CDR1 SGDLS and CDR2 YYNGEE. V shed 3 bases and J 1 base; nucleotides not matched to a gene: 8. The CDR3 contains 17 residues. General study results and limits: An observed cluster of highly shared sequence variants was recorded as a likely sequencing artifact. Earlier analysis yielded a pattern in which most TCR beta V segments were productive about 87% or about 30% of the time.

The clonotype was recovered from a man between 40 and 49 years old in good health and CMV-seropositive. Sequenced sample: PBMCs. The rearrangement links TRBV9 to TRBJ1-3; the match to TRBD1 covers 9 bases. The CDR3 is CASSATPTGGSGNTIYF. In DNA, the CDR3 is TGTGCCAGCAGCGCAACCCCGACAGGGGGATCTGGAAACACCATATATTTT.